The 29 T cell receptor beta chains below come from one sample, sequenced in a study of blood T cell repertoires in COVID-19. This table comes from immunoSEQ multiplex PCR, and its TCRdb copy is limited to in-frame clones, with some not included. The repertoire has 500,000 or so clones, roughly nine tenths of them found once; the top ten carry 0.7%. Material: PBMCs or T cells enriched from blood (not recorded which). The receptor set was obtained from a woman aged 18-29 years who had recovered from COVID-19.

CDR3 bases: TGTGCCAGCAGCCAAGAGAAAAGTAGTCGGGGTGAAGCTTTCTTT. It yields the protein CASSQEKSSRGEAFF. This chain connects TRBV4-2 to TRBJ1-1, with unresolved D. In germline, CDR1 is LGHNA, CDR2 YNFKEQ. Trimming stripped 0 bases from V and 7 bases from J, with 15 bases between. The CDR3 extends over 15 amino acids.

This clone was detected only once. V is TRBV5-1 and J is TRBJ1-2; TRBD1 might be the D (6 bases). CDR1 SGHRS and CDR2 YFSETQ come from the germline V gene. Trimming took 1 base from V and 8 from J, leaving 18 bases between them. The CDR3 has 15 residues. The CDR3 spells CASSLQGRREGGYTF. Here the CDR3 DNA reads TGCGCCAGCAGCTTGCAGGGGCGCAGAGAAGGGGGCTACACCTTC.

J is TRBJ2-3 and V is TRBV5-4; D is undetermined. The CDR3 runs to 15 residues. V was cut by 1 base and J by 0 bases, with 9 bases left in between. The germline CDR1 and CDR2 sequences are SGHNT and YYREEE (reference sequence). CDR3 coding DNA: TGTGCCAGCAGCTTGTCGAGCTGGAGCACAGATACGCAGTATTTT. Protein sequence: CASSLSSWSTDTQYF.

A single count supports this clone. CDR3 coding DNA: TGTGCCAGCAGAAGGGGTAGTCAAGAGACCCAGTACTTC. Protein product: CASRRGSQETQYF. This chain uses TRBV6-5 with TRBJ2-5, with D perhaps matching TRBD1 (5 bases). This CDR3 is 13 amino acids long. Germline-derived CDR1 and CDR2 are MNHEY and SVGAGI. Trimming cost V 6 bases and J 2 bases, with 10 bases left between them.

The CDR3 region has the DNA TGTGCCAGCAGCCCCTACGTGGAGCCGGGCAATGAGCAGTTCTTC. Its protein product is CASSPYVEPGNEQFF. This chain uses TRBV7-2 with TRBJ2-1; no reliable D call. CDR1 is SGHTA and CDR2 is FQGNSA in the germline V gene. V gave up 5 bases and J gave up 6 bases, with 17 bases separating them. This CDR3 has 15 residues. Combining the CDR3 with reference TRBV7-2 and TRBJ2-1 gives the whole variable domain GAGVSQSPSNKVTEKGKDVELRCDPISGHTALYWYRQSLGQGLEFLIYFQGNSAPDKSGLPSDRFSAERTGGSVSTLTIQRTQQEDSAVYLCASSPYVEPGNEQFFGPGTRLTVL.

Of note for this clone: Other nucleotide sequences from this sample produce the same CDR3. This chain joins TRBV5-1 and TRBJ1-6, with 7 positions matching TRBD1. Germline V gene data show CDR1 as SGHRS and CDR2 as YFSETQ. The length of the CDR3 is 14 residues. With 0 bases clipped from V and 9 bases from J, the junction kept 3 bases outside the gene matches. CDR3 protein: CASSLGQGGSPLHF. The CDR3 DNA is TGCGCCAGCAGCTTGGGGCAGGGGGGTTCACCCCTCCACTTT.

This clone was detected only once. The chain has TRBV19 and TRBJ1-2, with D possibly being TRBD1 (5 bases). The CDR3 sequence is 13 residues long. V lost 6 bases and J lost 3, with 11 bases in between. Germline CDR1 LNHDA, CDR2 SQIVND (reference sequence). The CDR3 loop reads CASSPDSDYGYTF. CDR3 nucleotides: TGTGCCAGTAGCCCTGACAGCGACTATGGCTACACCTTC.

The chain uses TRBV30 and TRBJ1-6; TRBD1 matches at 7 bases. CDR1 GTSNPN and CDR2 SVGIG come from the germline V gene (reference sequence). The CDR3 is 14 residues long. The V segment lost 5 bases and the J segment 10 bases; nucleotides outside the gene matches: 11. CDR3 nucleotide sequence: TGTGCCTGGGGCCGGACAGGTCGTCTATCACCCCTCCACTTT. Protein: CAWGRTGRLSPLHF.

The rearrangement uses TRBV5-1 and TRBJ2-7; TRBD2 is a possible D gene (6 bases). This CDR3 has 15 residues. V gave up 4 bases and J gave up 5 bases, with 19 bases separating them. Germline V gene lookup returns CDR1 SGHRS and CDR2 YFSETQ. The CDR3 is CASSLRRDANHEQYF. In DNA form, the CDR3 reads TGCGCCAGCAGCCTCAGGAGGGACGCTAACCACGAGCAGTACTTC.

This rearrangement joins TRBV4-1 to TRBJ2-1, with D tentatively TRBD2 (7 bases). The CDR3 has 22 amino acids. V was shortened by 4 bases and J by 2 bases, with 33 bases between the two germline ends. Germline V gene sequence: CDR1 MGHRA, CDR2 YSYEKL. CDR3 nucleotides: TGCGCCAGCAGCCTCCCCCGAGGGGGGGGACGACCAGGATCTAAAACCTACAATGAGCAGTTCTTC. Translated: CASSLPRGGGRPGSKTYNEQFF.

CDR3 coding DNA: TGTGCCAGCAGCCTAGCTACCTCCGAGCAGTACTTC. Amino acids: CASSLATSEQYF. The gene calls are TRBV5-5 and TRBJ2-7; a weak D match, TRBD2 (5 bases). The CDR3 length is 12 residues. Trimming pared 4 bases from V and 6 bases from J, leaving 11 bases between. Per the germline V gene, CDR1 is SGHKS and CDR2 is YYEKEE (reference sequence). The full variable domain, rest sourced from reference TRBV5-5 and TRBJ2-7, is DAGVTQSPTHLIKTRGQQVTLRCSPISGHKSVSWYQQVLGQGPQFIFQYYEKEERGRGNFPDRFSARQFPNYSSELNVNALLLGDSALYLCASSLATSEQYFGPGTRLTVT.

The chain employs TRBV11-2 and TRBJ2-5, with TRBD1 matching over 7 bases. The germline gives CDR1 SGHAT, CDR2 FQNNGV. V lost 5 bases and J lost 5; bases outside the gene matches: 17. This CDR3 region has 17 residues. The CDR3 nucleotides are TGTGCCAGCAGCCTATCCAGGGGGATGGGGTATGGGGAGACCCAGTACTTC. Translation: CASSLSRGMGYGETQYF.

The chain combines TRBV28 with TRBJ1-3; 9 bases map to TRBD1. The length of the CDR3 is 15 residues. Germline V gene lookup returns CDR1 MDHEN and CDR2 SYDVKM. The V gene end was trimmed by 4 bases and the J gene end by 4 bases; junction bases not matched to a gene: 5. The CDR3 sequence is CASSYTGGRGNTIYF. CDR3 in DNA: TGTGCCAGCAGTTACACAGGGGGCAGGGGAAACACCATATATTTT.

This rearrangement joins TRBV10-3 to TRBJ1-2, with a tentative D call TRBD1 (5 bases). V lost 7 bases to trimming and J lost 11 bases, with 14 bases between them. From germline, CDR1 is ENHRY and CDR2 SYGVKD. CDR3 length equals 11 residues. The CDR3 reads CAINFRARYTF. CDR3 sequence (DNA): TGTGCCATCAATTTCAGGGCGAGATACACCTTC.

This clone was observed once. The chain recombines TRBV10-3 with TRBJ1-2; D ambiguous. Trimming stripped 4 bases from V and 5 bases from J, with 8 bases between. CDR1 is ENHRY and CDR2 is SYGVKD in the germline V gene. The CDR3 totals 12 residues. In DNA, the CDR3 is TGTGCCATCAGTGTTCGGGAGTATGGCTACACCTTC. As protein: CAISVREYGYTF.

Only one count was recorded for this clone. The chain is built from TRBV5-6 and TRBJ2-5; TRBD1 might be the D (5 bases). Germline V gene data show CDR1 as SGHDT and CDR2 as YYEEEE. Trimming removed 3 bases from V and 3 bases from J, with 12 bases in between. The CDR3 contains 14 residues. In DNA form, the CDR3 reads TGTGCCAGCAGCTCCCCGACAGTTGAAGAGACCCAGTACTTC. Translating it yields CASSSPTVEETQYF. The complete variable domain, with remaining parts taken from reference TRBV5-6 and TRBJ2-5, reads DAGVTQSPTHLIKTRGQQVTLRCSPKSGHDTVSWYQQALGQGPQFIFQYYEEEERQRGNFPDRFSGHQFPNYSSELNVNALLLGDSALYLCASSSPTVEETQYFGPGTRLLVL.

This chain uses TRBV18 with TRBJ2-1; D call uncertain. Deletions cut 3 bases from V and 5 bases from J, with 11 bases between. In germline, CDR1 is KGHSH, CDR2 LQKENI. This CDR3 has 14 residues. The CDR3 is CASSPRLAHNEQFF. The CDR3 DNA reads TGTGCCAGCTCACCCCGTTTAGCCCACAATGAGCAGTTCTTC.

V and J are TRBV30 and TRBJ1-1; 7 bases line up with TRBD1. Germline V lookup: CDR1 GTSNPN, CDR2 SVGIG (reference sequence). Trimming cost V 4 bases and J 3 bases; bases outside gene matches: 11. This CDR3 has 15 residues. The CDR3 DNA reads as TGTGCCTGGAATGTAGGGGGCCCGTTGGACACTGAAGCTTTCTTT. The encoded protein is CAWNVGGPLDTEAFF. The complete variable domain, with remaining parts taken from reference TRBV30 and TRBJ1-1, reads SQTIHQWPATLVQPVGSPLSLECTVEGTSNPNLYWYRQAAGRGLQLLFYSVGIGQISSEVPQNLSASRPQDRQFILSSKKLLLSDSGFYLCAWNVGGPLDTEAFFGQGTRLTVV.

The gene calls are TRBV5-1 and TRBJ2-3, with 13 nucleotides matching TRBD2. The CDR3 is 18 amino acids. CDR1 and CDR2 from the germline V gene are SGHRS and YFSETQ. Trimming took 1 base from V and 2 from J; bases not matched to a gene: 7. This chain's CDR3 is CASSLWGTSGATTDTQYF. As DNA, the CDR3 is TGCGCCAGCAGCTTGTGGGGGACTAGCGGGGCCACCACAGATACGCAGTATTTT. Variable domain in full (rest from reference TRBV5-1 and TRBJ2-3): KAGVTQTPRYLIKTRGQQVTLSCSPISGHRSVSWYQQTPGQGLQFLFEYFSETQRNKGNFPGRFSGRQFSNSRSEMNVSTLELGDSALYLCASSLWGTSGATTDTQYFGPGTRLTVL.

This clone was observed a single time. The chain combines TRBV6-5 with TRBJ1-1; 8 bases are a match to TRBD1. CDR3 length equals 13 residues. The germline gives CDR1 MNHEY, CDR2 SVGAGI. J lost 3 bases, V lost 7 bases, and 4 bases had no gene match. Here the CDR3 DNA reads TGTGCCAGCACCTCGGACAGGGACACTGAAGCTTTCTTT. Translating gives CASTSDRDTEAFF.

V and J are TRBV30 and TRBJ1-1; 9 bases are a match to TRBD1. The germline gives CDR1 GTSNPN, CDR2 SVGIG (reference sequence). The V and J ends lost 5 bases and 5 bases, in that order; junction bases with no gene match: 9. The CDR3 contains 14 residues. CDR3 residues: CAWVPGQGYTEAFF. The CDR3 DNA reads as TGTGCCTGGGTCCCCGGACAGGGGTATACTGAAGCTTTCTTT.

The chain employs TRBV11-2 and TRBJ2-2; no clear D. Germline V gives CDR1 SGHAT, CDR2 FQNNGV. Trimming took off 6 bases at V and 5 bases at J, with 4 bases between the two ends. This CDR3 is built from 11 residues. The CDR3 coding sequence is TGTGCCAGCAGTATAACCGGGGAGCTGTTTTTT. Its translation is CASSITGELFF.

The J gene is TRBJ1-2, the V gene TRBV6-5; TRBD1 aligns across 8 bases. This CDR3 has 16 residues. Germline V gene lookup returns CDR1 MNHEY and CDR2 SVGAGI. V dropped 2 bases and J dropped 3; count of bases not matched to a gene: 8. The CDR3 sequence is CASSYAGGKLDYGYTF. DNA of the CDR3: TGTGCCAGCAGTTACGCAGGGGGCAAGTTGGACTATGGCTACACCTTC.

The CDR3 loop reads CASSFGGEGDGYTF. The CDR3 DNA reads as TGCGCCAGCAGCTTCGGAGGGGAGGGGGATGGCTACACCTTC. The rearrangement uses TRBV5-1 and TRBJ1-2, with D possibly TRBD1 on 6 matching bases. Germline assignment: CDR1 SGHRS and CDR2 YFSETQ. This CDR3 is 14 amino acids long. The V end lost 2 bases, the J end lost 6 bases, and 14 bases lay between the germline ends. The full variable domain, with the rest looked up from reference TRBV5-1 and TRBJ1-2, is KAGVTQTPRYLIKTRGQQVTLSCSPISGHRSVSWYQQTPGQGLQFLFEYFSETQRNKGNFPGRFSGRQFSNSRSEMNVSTLELGDSALYLCASSFGGEGDGYTFGSGTRLTVV.

The chain is built from TRBV6-5 and TRBJ1-1; maybe TRBD1 (5 bases). This CDR3 comprises 12 residues. V was shortened by 2 bases and J by 11 bases, with 12 bases between the two germline ends. Germline values: CDR1 MNHEY, CDR2 SVGAGI. The DNA for the CDR3 is TGTGCCAGCAGTTACCGCGACGGGGGGGCTTTCTTT. Translating gives CASSYRDGGAFF.

The V call is TRBV5-4, the J call TRBJ2-3; 11 bases fit TRBD2. This CDR3 is built from 15 residues. The germline V gene encodes CDR1 SGHNT and CDR2 YYREEE (reference sequence). Trimming took 5 bases from V and 6 from J; bases not matched to a gene: 8. CDR3 in amino acids: CASSYSGGEEDTQYF. The CDR3, as DNA: TGTGCCAGCAGTTATAGCGGGGGGGAGGAGGATACGCAGTATTTT.

The gene calls are TRBV5-1 and TRBJ2-7, with 12 bases fitting TRBD2. Looked up from germline, CDR1 is SGHRS and CDR2 is YFSETQ. The V gene end was trimmed by 4 bases and the J gene end by 6 bases; junction bases not matched to a gene: 5. The CDR3 length is 14 residues. The CDR3 coding sequence is TGCGCCAGCAGCCCCGGGACTAGCGGGTTCGAGCAGTACTTC. It translates to CASSPGTSGFEQYF.

The chain has TRBV27 and TRBJ2-7; 7 positions match TRBD1. The germline gives CDR1 MNHEY, CDR2 SMNVEV (reference sequence). With 6 bases clipped from V and 6 bases from J, the junction kept 8 bases outside the gene matches. The CDR3 extends over 13 amino acids. Written as DNA, the CDR3 is TGTGCCAGCAGCCCAACAGGGGTATCCGAGCAGTACTTC. This translates into CASSPTGVSEQYF.

This clone was seen a few times. The V and J genes are TRBV5-1 and TRBJ2-3; 7 bases agree with TRBD1. V dropped 4 bases and J dropped 0; count of bases not matched to a gene: 5. Germline V gives CDR1 SGHRS, CDR2 YFSETQ. The CDR3 length is 15 residues. The CDR3 region has the DNA TGCGCCAGCAGCGGGGGACAGACAAGCACAGATACGCAGTATTTT. Amino acid sequence: CASSGGQTSTDTQYF.